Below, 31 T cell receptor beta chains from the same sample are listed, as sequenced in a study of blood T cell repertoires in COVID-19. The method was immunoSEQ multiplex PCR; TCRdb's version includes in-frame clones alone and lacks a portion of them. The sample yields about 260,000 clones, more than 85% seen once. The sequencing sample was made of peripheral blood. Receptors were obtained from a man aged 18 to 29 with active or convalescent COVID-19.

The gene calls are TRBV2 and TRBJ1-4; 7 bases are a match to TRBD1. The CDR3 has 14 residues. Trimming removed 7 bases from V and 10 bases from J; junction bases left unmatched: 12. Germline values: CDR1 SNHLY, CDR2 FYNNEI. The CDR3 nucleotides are TGTGCCAGCACTGTCATACAGGGGCCGGGAAAACTGTTTTTT. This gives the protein CASTVIQGPGKLFF. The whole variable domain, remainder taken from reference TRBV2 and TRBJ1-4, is EPEVTQTPSHQVTQMGQEVILRCVPISNHLYFYWYRQILGQKVEFLVSFYNNEISEKSEIFDDQFSVERPDGSNFTLKIRSTKLEDSAMYFCASTVIQGPGKLFFGSGTQLSVL.

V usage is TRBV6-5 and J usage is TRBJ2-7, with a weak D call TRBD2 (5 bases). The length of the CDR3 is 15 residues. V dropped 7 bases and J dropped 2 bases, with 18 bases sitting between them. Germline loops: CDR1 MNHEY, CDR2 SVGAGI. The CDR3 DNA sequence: TGTGCCAGCATTAGCCGGGCCCCGGGGACCTACGAGCAGTACTTC. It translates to CASISRAPGTYEQYF.

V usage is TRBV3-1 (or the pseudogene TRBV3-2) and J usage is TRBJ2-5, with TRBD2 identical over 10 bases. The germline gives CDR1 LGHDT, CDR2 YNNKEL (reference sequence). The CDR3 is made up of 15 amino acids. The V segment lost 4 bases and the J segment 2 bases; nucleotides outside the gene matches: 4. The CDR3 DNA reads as TGTGCCAGCAGCCTAGATAGCGGGGGGCAAGAGACCCAGTACTTC. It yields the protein CASSLDSGGQETQYF.

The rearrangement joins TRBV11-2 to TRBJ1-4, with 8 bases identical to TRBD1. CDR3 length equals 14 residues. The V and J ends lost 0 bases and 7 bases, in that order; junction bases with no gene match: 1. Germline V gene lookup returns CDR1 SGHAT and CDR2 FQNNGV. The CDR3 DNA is TGTGCCAGCAGCTTAGACAGGGGGCGTGAAAAACTGTTTTTT. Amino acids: CASSLDRGREKLFF.

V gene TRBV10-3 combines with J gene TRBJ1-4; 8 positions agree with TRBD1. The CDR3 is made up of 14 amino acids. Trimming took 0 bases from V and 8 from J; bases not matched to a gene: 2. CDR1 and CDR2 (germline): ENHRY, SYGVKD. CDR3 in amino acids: CAISESGQDEKLFF. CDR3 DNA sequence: TGTGCCATCAGTGAGTCGGGACAGGACGAAAAACTGTTTTTT.

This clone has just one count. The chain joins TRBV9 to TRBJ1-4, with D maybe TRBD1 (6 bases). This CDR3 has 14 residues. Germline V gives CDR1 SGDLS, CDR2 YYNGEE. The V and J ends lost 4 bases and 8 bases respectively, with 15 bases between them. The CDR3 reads CASSPFGGGEKLFF. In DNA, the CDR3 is TGTGCCAGCAGCCCATTTGGGGGGGGCGAAAAACTGTTTTTT.

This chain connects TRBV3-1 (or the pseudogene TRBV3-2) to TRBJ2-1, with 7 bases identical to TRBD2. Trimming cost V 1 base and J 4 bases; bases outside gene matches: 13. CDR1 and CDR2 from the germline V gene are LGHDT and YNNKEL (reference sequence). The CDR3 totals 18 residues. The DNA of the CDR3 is TGTGCCAGCAGCCAAGGGTCCCTTTACGGGAGGTCGTACAATGAGCAGTTCTTC. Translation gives CASSQGSLYGRSYNEQFF.

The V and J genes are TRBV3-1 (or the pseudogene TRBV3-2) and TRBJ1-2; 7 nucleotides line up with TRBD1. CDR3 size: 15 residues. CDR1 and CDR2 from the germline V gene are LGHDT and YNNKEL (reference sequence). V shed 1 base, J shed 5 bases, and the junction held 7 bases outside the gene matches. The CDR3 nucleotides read TGTGCCAGCAGCCAAGGACAGGGAAGATTGTATGGCTACACCTTC. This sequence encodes CASSQGQGRLYGYTF.

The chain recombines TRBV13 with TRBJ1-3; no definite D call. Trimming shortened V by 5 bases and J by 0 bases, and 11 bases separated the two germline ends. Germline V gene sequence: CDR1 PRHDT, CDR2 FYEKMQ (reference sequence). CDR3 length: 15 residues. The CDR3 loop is CASSPEESSGNTIYF. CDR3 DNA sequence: TGTGCCAGCAGCCCTGAGGAGTCCTCTGGAAACACCATATATTTT. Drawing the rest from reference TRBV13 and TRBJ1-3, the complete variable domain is AAGVIQSPRHLIKEKRETATLKCYPIPRHDTVYWYQQGPGQDPQFLISFYEKMQSDKGSIPDRFSAQQFSDYHSELNMSSLELGDSALYFCASSPEESSGNTIYFGEGSWLTVV.

The CDR3 spells CASSLNRATEAFF. The CDR3 bases are TGCGCCAGCAGCTTGAACAGGGCCACTGAAGCTTTCTTT. This chain joins TRBV5-1 and TRBJ1-1; a weak D match, TRBD1 (6 bases). V lost 1 base to trimming and J lost 4 bases, with 8 bases between them. The germline V gene has CDR1 SGHRS and CDR2 YFSETQ. There are 13 residues in the CDR3.

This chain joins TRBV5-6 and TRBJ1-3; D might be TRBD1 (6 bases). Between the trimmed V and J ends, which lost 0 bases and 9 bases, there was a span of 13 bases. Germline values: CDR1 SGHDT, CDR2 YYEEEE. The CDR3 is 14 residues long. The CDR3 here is CASSLGTGLVTIYF. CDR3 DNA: TGTGCCAGCAGCTTGGGAACAGGGCTAGTCACCATATATTTT.

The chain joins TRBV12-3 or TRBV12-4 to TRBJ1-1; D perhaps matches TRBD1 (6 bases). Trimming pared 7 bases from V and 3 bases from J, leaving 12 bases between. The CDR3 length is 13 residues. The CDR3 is CASTNTGYTEAFF. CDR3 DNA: TGTGCCAGCACCAATACAGGGTACACTGAAGCTTTCTTT.

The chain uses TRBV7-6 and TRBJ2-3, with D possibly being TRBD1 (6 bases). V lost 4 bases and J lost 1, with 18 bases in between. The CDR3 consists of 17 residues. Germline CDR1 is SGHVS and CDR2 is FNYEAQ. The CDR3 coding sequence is TGTGCCAGCAGCTCGTACTCTATGGGACACCGCACAGATACGCAGTATTTT. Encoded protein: CASSSYSMGHRTDTQYF. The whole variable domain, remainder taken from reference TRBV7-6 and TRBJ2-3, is GAGVSQSPRYKVTKRGQDVALRCDPISGHVSLYWYRQALGQGPEFLTYFNYEAQQDKSGLPNDRFSAERPEGSISTLTIQRTEQRDSAMYRCASSSYSMGHRTDTQYFGPGTRLTVL.

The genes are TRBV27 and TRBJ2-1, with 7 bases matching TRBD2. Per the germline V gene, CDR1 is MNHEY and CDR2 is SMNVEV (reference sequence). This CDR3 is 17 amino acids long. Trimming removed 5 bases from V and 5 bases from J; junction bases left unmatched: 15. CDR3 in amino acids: CASSPMTEAGVDNEQFF. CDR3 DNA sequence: TGTGCCAGCAGTCCCATGACGGAGGCGGGAGTGGACAATGAGCAGTTCTTC.

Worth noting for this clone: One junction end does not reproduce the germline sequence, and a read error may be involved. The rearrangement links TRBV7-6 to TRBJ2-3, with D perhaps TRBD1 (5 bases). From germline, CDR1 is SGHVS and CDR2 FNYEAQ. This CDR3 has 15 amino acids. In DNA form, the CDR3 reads TGTGCCAGCAGCTCCGGACAATCAAGCAGAGATACGCAGTATTTT. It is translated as CASSSGQSSRDTQYF.

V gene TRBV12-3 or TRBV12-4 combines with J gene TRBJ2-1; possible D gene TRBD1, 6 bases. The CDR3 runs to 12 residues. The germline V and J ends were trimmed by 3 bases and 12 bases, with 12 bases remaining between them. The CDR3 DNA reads TGTGCCAGCAGTTTTAGGGGGAAGAGGCAGTTCTTC. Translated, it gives CASSFRGKRQFF.

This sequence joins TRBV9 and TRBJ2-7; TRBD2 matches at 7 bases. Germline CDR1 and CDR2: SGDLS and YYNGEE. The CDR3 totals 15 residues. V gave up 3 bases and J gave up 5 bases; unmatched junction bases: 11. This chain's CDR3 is CASSARGTDEHEQYF. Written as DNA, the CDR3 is TGTGCCAGCAGCGCGCGGGGGACGGACGAGCACGAGCAGTACTTC.

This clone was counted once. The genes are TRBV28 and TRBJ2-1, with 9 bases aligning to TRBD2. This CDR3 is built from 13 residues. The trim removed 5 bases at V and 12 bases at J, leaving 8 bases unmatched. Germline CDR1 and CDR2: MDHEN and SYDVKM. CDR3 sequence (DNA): TGTGCCAGCAGTCTGGCGGGGGGGGTCGGGCAGTTCTTC. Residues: CASSLAGGVGQFF.

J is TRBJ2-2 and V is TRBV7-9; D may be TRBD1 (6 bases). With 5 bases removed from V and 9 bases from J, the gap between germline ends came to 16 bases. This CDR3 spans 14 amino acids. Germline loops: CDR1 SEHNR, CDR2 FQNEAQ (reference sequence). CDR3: CASSPDRGTRELFF. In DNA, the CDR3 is TGTGCCAGCAGCCCGGATAGGGGGACAAGGGAGCTGTTTTTT.

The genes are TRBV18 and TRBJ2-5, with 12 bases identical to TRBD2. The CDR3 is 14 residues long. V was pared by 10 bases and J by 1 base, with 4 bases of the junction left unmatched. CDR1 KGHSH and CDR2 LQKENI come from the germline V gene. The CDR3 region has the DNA TGTGCCACCGGGACTAGCGGGCCCCAAGAGACCCAGTACTTC. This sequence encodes CATGTSGPQETQYF.

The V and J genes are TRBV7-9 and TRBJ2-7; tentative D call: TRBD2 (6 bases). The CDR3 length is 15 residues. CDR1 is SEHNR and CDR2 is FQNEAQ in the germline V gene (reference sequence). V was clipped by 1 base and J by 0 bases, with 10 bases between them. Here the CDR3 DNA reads TGTGCCAGCAGCTTAGGGCTAGCGAGCTCCTACGAGCAGTACTTC. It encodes CASSLGLASSYEQYF.

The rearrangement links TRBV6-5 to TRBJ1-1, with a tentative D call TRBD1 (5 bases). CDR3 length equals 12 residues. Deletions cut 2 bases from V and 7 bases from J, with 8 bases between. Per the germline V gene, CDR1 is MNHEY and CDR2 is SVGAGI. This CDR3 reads CASSYRGFEAFF. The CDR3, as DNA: TGTGCCAGCAGTTACAGGGGTTTTGAAGCTTTCTTT.

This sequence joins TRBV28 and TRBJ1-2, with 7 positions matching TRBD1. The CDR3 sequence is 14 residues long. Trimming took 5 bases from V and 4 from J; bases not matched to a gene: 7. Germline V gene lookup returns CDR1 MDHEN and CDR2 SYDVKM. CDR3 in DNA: TGTGCCAGCAGTCTGGGGGACAGCGGCTATGGCTACACCTTC. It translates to CASSLGDSGYGYTF.

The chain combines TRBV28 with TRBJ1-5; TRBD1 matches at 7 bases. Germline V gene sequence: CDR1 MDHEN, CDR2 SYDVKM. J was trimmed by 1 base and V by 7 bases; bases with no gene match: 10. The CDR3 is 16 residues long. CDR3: CASTMRQGRSNQPQHF. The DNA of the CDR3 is TGTGCCAGCACCATGAGACAGGGTCGGAGCAATCAGCCCCAGCATTTT.

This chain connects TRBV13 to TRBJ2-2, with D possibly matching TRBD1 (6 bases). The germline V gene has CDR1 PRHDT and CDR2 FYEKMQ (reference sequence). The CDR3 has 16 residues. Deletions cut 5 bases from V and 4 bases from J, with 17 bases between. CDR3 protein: CASSILQGLPTGELFF. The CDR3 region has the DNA TGTGCCAGCAGCATATTACAGGGCCTCCCCACCGGGGAGCTGTTTTTT.

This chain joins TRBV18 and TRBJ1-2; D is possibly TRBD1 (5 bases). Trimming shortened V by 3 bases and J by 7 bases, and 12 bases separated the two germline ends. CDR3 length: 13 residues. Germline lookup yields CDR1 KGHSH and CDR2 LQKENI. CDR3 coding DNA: TGTGCCAGCTCACCGGGCGGGACTTCTGGCTACACCTTC. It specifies CASSPGGTSGYTF.

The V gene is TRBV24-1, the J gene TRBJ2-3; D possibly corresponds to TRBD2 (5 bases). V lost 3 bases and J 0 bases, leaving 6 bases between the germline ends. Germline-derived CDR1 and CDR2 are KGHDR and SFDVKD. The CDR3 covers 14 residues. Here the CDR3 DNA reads TGTGCCACCAGTGATGGGAGTAGCACAGATACGCAGTATTTT. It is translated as CATSDGSSTDTQYF.

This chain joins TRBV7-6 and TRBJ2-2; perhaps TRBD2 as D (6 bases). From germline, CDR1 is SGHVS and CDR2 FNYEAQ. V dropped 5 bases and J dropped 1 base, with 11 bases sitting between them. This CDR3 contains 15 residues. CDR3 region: CASSPVRENTGELFF. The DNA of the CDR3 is TGTGCCAGCAGCCCCGTGCGGGAGAACACCGGGGAGCTGTTTTTT.

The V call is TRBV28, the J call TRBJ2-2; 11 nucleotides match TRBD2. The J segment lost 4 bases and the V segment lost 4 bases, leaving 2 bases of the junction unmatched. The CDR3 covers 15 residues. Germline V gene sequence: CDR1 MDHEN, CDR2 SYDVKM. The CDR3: CASSSLAGGTGELFF. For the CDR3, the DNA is TGTGCCAGCAGTTCGCTAGCGGGGGGCACCGGGGAGCTGTTTTTT.

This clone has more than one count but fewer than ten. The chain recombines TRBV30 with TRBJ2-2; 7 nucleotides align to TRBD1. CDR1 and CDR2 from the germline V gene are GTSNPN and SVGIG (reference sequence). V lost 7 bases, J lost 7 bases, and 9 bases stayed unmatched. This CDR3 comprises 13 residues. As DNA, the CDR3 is TGTGCCTCCACCACCACAGGGGACGGGGAGCTGTTTTTT. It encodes CASTTTGDGELFF.

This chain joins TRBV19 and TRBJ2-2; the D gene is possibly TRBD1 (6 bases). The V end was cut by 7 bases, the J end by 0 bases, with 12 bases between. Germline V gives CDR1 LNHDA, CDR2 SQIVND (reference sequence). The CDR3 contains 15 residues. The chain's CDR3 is CASNGRGSNTGELFF. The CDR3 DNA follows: TGTGCCAGTAATGGCAGGGGATCGAACACCGGGGAGCTGTTTTTT.